A selection of T cell receptor beta chains follows, all from one sample in a study of PD-1 blockade in classical Hodgkin lymphoma. TCRdb's copy holds only in-frame clones and misses some; the assay was immunoSEQ multiplex PCR. There are more than 40,000 clones in the sample; roughly 69% occur only once, and approximately 2.4% lies in the top ten. The specimen comprised peripheral blood mononuclear cells (PBMCs), sampled before the fourth cycle of nivolumab. The receptors shown here come from a human donor with classical Hodgkin lymphoma. Each CDR3 is given with its conserved first and last residue. Each record gives: J gene, V gene, CDR3 protein.

TRBJ1-2	TRBV30	CAWQISGDYYGYTF
TRBJ1-1	TRBV5-1	CASSLDGRPNTEAFF
TRBJ2-7	TRBV7-8	CASSSTRGLWDYEQYF
TRBJ2-5	TRBV7-7	CASSLAPWGETQYF
TRBJ1-5	TRBV5-4	CASSFTGDLNQPQHF
TRBJ1-4	TRBV30	CAWSLGADLFF
TRBJ1-2	TRBV27	CASSSTADIYGYTF
TRBJ2-2	TRBV30	CAWSGRSLEYTGELFF
TRBJ2-7	TRBV30	CAWSARRQLSSYEQYF
TRBJ2-5	TRBV9	CASSPLLQRGEETQYF
TRBJ1-1	TRBV6-5	CASSHRDGPEAFF
TRBJ2-7	TRBV6-5	CASSYYRENEQYF
TRBJ1-5	TRBV6-6	CASSSGLINQPQHF
TRBJ2-6	TRBV2	CASSLDSYSGANVLTF
TRBJ1-1	TRBV7-6	CASSLGDVGMNTEAFF
TRBJ1-6	TRBV5-4	CASSPAPDPDSPLHF
TRBJ2-7	TRBV13	CASSSRLAGLPYEQYF
TRBJ2-1	TRBV5-1	CASRLTGSSYNEQFF
TRBJ1-2	TRBV19	CASSIYYGAYGYTF
TRBJ2-3	TRBV4-2	CASSRTGTDTQYF
TRBJ1-1	TRBV6-5	CASSYSSANTEAFF
TRBJ2-5	TRBV6-5	CASSPYAGLETQYF
TRBJ2-7	TRBV2	CASKGEGSSYEQYF
TRBJ2-5	TRBV5-4	CASSLEPVEETQYF
TRBJ1-1	TRBV19	CASSIGTGVEAFF
TRBJ1-1	TRBV9	CASSSRTREHTEAFF
TRBJ2-6	TRBV5-1	CASIAVGTAGANVLTF
TRBJ1-5	TRBV6-5	CASSRYSNQPQHF
TRBJ1-1	TRBV7-6	CASSATGFYTEAFF
TRBJ1-2	TRBV27	CASSLISTGGENGYTF
TRBJ1-2	TRBV5-6	CASSLIFYRGLNYGYTF
TRBJ2-1	TRBV6-5	CASLRQGNYNEQFF
TRBJ1-1	TRBV19	CASSFHRGEAFF
TRBJ2-2	TRBV12-5	CASGLENTGELFF
TRBJ2-7	TRBV28	CASSFAPRGTGEGEQYF
TRBJ1-4	TRBV6-7	CASSSGTGEGTTNEKLFF
TRBJ2-1	TRBV6-1	CASHNRDGQFF
TRBJ1-1	TRBV7-2	CASSYYRGGYTEAFF